This T cell receptor beta chain was sequenced for a study of T cell repertoires and HLA-DP antigens. Study overall: Alloantigens: one with one groove difference and one with about ten differences versus self.

Generated by immunoSEQ multiplex PCR, the TCRdb table keeps only in-frame clones and is missing some. The table lists about 73,000 clones, around 77% of them singletons. Concerning this clone itself: The antigen remains unidentified.

J lost 4 bases, V lost 4 bases, and 4 bases had no gene match. This CDR3 contains 14 residues. Per the germline V gene, CDR1 is SGDLS and CDR2 is YYNGEE. V gene TRBV9 combines with J gene TRBJ1-4; 7 bases fit TRBD1. Sequenced material: CD4+ T cells from PBMCs. The clonotype originates from a man aged 60 to 69 in good health and CMV-seronegative. The CDR3 loop reads CASSLTGFNEKLFF. The CDR3 DNA follows: TGTGCCAGCAGCCTGACAGGGTTTAATGAAAAACTGTTTTTT.